The clone carrying this TCR beta chain was seen ten or more times. Its target is unknown. This record comes from a study of HIV-infected patients and healthy controls. Study-wide points: Mean usage of eight alpha and eight beta V genes differed significantly in HIV-infected patients versus controls. During therapy, HIV-associated CDR3s fell significantly in frequency, while CMV-associated CDR3s did not change significantly. Size-matching overweighted rare events from HIV-infected data when comparing patients with controls.

About 480 ng RNA was reverse transcribed with alpha and beta constant-region primers. Separate chain-specific third strand synthesis with multiplexing indices produced the alpha and beta libraries. TCRdb re-analysed the 5' RACE reads in MiXCR, keeping a single row per CDR3 protein. The sample includes about 6,600 distinct CDR3 sequences, over 9.5% of them seen just once. Follow-up blood was drawn about 14 weeks, roughly three months, after antiretroviral therapy began. The repertoire came from unfractionated whole blood and reflected all unsorted peripheral T cells. CDR3 length: 14 amino acids. Trimming left V 6 bases short and J 0 bases short, with 9 bases between. CDR1 is MNHEY and CDR2 is SMNVEV in the germline V gene (reference sequence).

The source was blood, collected during antiretroviral therapy. The rearrangement links TRBV27 to TRBJ2-1; tentatively, D is TRBD2 (6 bases). This sequence was found in an adult with HIV infection. This CDR3 is CASSLGGSYNEQFF. The CDR3 region has the DNA TGTGCCAGCAGCCTCGGGGGCTCCTACAATGAGCAGTTCTTC.